Described below is a single T cell receptor beta chain sequence and its context. This sample was included in a study of T-cell reconstitution after alpha-beta-depleted transplantation in children. CDR1 and CDR2 (germline): MNHEY, SVGEGT. CDR3 length equals 16 residues. Trimming cost V 2 bases and J 4 bases; bases outside gene matches: 5. During its preparation, the TCRbeta library received unique molecular identifiers. Using its own MiXCR run on the PCR reads, TCRdb lists one record per CDR3 protein. The data hold around 700,000 distinct CDR3 sequences, with under 15% observed a single time. The sequence derives from a girl aged 2-10 years with congenital amegakaryocytic thrombocytopenia, due to receive a stem cell transplant. The V and J genes are TRBV6-2 or TRBV6-3 and TRBJ2-1; 10 nucleotides align to TRBD2. This specimen was PBMCs, taken before TCRalphabeta/CD19-depleted stem cell transplant. The CDR3 here is CASSYEREGPYNEQFF. The CDR3 DNA reads TGTGCCAGCAGTTACGAGCGGGAGGGCCCTTACAATGAGCAGTTCTTC.